The entry that follows covers one T cell receptor (beta chain) sequence. Its antigen is still unknown. Healthy individuals who donated bone marrow served as the donors. The donors, nominally healthy at sampling, likely had unrecorded immune exposures. PCR used 60 Vbeta primers and 13 Jbeta primers. Profiled with immunoSEQ multiplex PCR; TCRdb holds only in-frame clones, not every one. The sample records 120,000 to 150,000 clones, roughly 66% being singletons. Trimming removed 4 bases from V and 3 bases from J, with 19 bases in between. This CDR3 has 17 residues. Germline CDR1 is MDHEN and CDR2 is SYDVKM. These data originate in a study of cytomegalovirus exposure and HLA in healthy donors. Regarding the study as a whole: TCR beta sequences reportedly predicted most subjects' HLA-A and HLA-B alleles accurately. In a later analysis, at a false discovery rate of 0.05, 17,000 or so TCR beta sequences were associated with HLA alleles.

The chain uses TRBV28 and TRBJ2-1, with a weak D call TRBD1 (5 bases). Sequenced input: PBMCs. The TCR originated in a woman aged 18-29 years in good health and CMV-seronegative. CDR3 residues: CASSSPSTATRYNEQFF. The CDR3 region has the DNA TGTGCCAGCAGTTCCCCCTCGACAGCAACCCGCTACAATGAGCAGTTCTTC. Drawing the rest from reference TRBV28 and TRBJ2-1, the complete variable domain is DVKVTQSSRYLVKRTGEKVFLECVQDMDHENMFWYRQDPGLGLRLIYFSYDVKMKEKGDIPEGYSVSREKKERFSLILESASTNQTSMYLCASSSPSTATRYNEQFFGPGTRLTVL.